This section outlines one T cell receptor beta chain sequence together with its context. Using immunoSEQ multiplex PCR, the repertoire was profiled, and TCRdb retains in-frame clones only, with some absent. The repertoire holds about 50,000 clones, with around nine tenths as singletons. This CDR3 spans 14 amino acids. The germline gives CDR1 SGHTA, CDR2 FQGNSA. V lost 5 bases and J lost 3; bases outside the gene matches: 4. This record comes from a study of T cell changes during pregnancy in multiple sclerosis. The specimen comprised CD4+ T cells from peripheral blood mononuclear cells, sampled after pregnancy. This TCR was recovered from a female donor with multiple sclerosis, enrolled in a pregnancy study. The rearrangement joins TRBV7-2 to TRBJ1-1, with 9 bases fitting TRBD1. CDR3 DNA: TGTGCCAGCAGCAGGACAGGGGTTGACACTGAAGCTTTCTTT. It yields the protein CASSRTGVDTEAFF.